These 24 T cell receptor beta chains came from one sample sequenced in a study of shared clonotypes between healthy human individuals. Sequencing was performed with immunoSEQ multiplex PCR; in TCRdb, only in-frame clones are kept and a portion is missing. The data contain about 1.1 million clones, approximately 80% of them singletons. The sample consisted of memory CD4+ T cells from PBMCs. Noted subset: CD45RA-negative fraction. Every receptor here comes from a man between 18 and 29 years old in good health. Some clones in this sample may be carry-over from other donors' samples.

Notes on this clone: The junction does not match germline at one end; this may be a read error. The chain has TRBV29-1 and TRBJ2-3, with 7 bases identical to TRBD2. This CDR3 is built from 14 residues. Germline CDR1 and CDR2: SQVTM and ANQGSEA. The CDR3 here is CSVESAGLRDTQYF. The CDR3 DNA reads TGCAGTGTTGAATCTGCGGGACTACGAGATACGCAGTATTTT.

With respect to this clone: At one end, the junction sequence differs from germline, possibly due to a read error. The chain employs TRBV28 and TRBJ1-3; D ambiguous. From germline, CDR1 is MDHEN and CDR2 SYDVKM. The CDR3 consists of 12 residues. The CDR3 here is CASGLGGNTIYF. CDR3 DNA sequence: TGTGCCAGCGGTTTAGGGGGAAACACCATATATTTT.

DNA of the CDR3: TGCGCCAGCAGCAAAAGCGACTACGAGCAGTACTTC. Amino acid sequence: CASSKSDYEQYF. This chain joins TRBV5-1 and TRBJ2-7; the D is unclear. Trimming took 4 bases from V and 3 from J, leaving 8 bases between them. The CDR3 extends over 12 amino acids. Germline CDR1 and CDR2: SGHRS and YFSETQ.

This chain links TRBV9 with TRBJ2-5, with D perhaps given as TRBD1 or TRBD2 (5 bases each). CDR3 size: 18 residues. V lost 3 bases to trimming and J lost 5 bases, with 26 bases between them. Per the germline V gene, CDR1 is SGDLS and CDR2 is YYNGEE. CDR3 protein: CASSAQAPSRGAGETQYF. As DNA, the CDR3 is TGTGCCAGCAGCGCCCAGGCCCCCTCCCGAGGGGCCGGGGAGACCCAGTACTTC.

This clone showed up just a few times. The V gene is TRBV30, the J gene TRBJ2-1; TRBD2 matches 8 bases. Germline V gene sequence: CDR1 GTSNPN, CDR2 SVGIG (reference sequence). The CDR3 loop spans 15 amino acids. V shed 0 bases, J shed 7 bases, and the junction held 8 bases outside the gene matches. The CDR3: CAWSVNSGDLNEQFF. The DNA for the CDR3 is TGTGCCTGGAGTGTCAATAGCGGGGATCTTAATGAGCAGTTCTTC.

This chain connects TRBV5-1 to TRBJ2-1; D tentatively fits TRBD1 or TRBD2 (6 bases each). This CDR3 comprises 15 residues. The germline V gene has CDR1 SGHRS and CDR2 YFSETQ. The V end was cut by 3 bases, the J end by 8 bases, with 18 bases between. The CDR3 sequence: CASSSQGGQVYEQFF. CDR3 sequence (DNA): TGCGCCAGCAGCTCCCAAGGGGGGCAGGTCTATGAGCAGTTCTTC.

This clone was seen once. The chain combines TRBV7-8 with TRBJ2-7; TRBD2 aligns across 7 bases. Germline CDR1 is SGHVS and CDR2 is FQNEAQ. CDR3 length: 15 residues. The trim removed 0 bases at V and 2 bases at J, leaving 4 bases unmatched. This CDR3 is CASSLAGGVTYEQYF. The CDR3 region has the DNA TGTGCCAGCAGCTTAGCGGGGGGGGTGACCTACGAGCAGTACTTC.

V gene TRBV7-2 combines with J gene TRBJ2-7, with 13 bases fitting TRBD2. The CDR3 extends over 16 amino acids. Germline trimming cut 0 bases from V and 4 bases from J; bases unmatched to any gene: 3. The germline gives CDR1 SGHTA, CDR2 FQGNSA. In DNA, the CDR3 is TGTGCCAGCAGCTTAGCCACGGGACTAGCGGGATACGAGCAGTACTTC. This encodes CASSLATGLAGYEQYF. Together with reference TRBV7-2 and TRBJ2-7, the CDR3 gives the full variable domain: GAGVSQSPSNKVTEKGKDVELRCDPISGHTALYWYRQSLGQGLEFLIYFQGNSAPDKSGLPSDRFSAERTGGSVSTLTIQRTQQEDSAVYLCASSLATGLAGYEQYFGPGTRLTVT.

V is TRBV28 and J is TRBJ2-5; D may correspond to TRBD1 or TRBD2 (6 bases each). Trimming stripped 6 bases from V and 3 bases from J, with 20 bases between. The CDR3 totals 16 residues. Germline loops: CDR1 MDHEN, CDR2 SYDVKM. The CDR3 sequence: CASSRIGRGPEETQYF. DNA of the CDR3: TGTGCCAGCAGCCGCATCGGCCGGGGGCCTGAAGAGACCCAGTACTTC.

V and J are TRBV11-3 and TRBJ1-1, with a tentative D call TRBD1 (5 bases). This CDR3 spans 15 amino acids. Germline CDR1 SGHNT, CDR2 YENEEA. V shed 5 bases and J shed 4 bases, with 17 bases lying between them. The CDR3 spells CASSASGTAGTEAFF. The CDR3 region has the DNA TGTGCCAGCAGCGCCTCCGGGACGGCGGGCACTGAAGCTTTCTTT.

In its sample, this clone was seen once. For the CDR3, the DNA is TGCGCCAGCAGCTCATATACGGATAGTGAGACCCAGTACTTC. It is translated as CASSSYTDSETQYF. The chain links TRBV5-1 to TRBJ2-5; unclear D gene. The germline gives CDR1 SGHRS, CDR2 YFSETQ. The CDR3 runs 14 residues. The V and J ends lost 3 bases and 5 bases respectively, with 14 bases between them.

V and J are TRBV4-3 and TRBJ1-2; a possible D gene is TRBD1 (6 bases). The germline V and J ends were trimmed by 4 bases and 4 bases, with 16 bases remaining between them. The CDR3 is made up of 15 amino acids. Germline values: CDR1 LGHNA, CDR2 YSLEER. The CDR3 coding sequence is TGCGCCAGCAGCCCCGAAACAGGGTCTGGCTATGGCTACACCTTC. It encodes CASSPETGSGYGYTF.

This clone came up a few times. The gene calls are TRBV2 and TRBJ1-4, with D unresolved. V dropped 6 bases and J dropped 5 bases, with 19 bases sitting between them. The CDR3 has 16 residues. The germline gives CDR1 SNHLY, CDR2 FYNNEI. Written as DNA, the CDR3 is TGTGCCAGCAGGGAGGGAATAAGGCGGCTAAATGAAAAACTGTTTTTT. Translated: CASREGIRRLNEKLFF.

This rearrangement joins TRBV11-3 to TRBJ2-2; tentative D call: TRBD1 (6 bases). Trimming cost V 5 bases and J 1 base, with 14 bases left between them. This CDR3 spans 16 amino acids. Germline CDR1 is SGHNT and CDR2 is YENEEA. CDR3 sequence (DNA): TGTGCCAGCAGCCCGATGGGACACCTGAACACCGGGGAGCTGTTTTTT. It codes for CASSPMGHLNTGELFF.

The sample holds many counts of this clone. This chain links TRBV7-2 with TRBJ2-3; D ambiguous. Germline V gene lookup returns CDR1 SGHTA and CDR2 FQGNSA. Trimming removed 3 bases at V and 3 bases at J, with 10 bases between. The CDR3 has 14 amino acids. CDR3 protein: CASSFSTETDTQYF. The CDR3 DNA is TGTGCCAGCAGCTTCTCTACAGAGACAGATACGCAGTATTTT.

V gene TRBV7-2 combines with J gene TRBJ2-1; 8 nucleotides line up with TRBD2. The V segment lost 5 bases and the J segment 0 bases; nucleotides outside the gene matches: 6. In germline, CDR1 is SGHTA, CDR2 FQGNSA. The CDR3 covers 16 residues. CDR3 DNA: TGTGCCAGCAGCCGTAGCGGGGTAAGCTCCTACAATGAGCAGTTCTTC. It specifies CASSRSGVSSYNEQFF.

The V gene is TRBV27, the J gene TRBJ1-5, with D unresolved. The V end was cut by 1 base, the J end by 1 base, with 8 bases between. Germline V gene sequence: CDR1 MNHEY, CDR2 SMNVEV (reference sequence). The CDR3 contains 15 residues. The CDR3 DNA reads TGTGCCAGCAGTTTATTGGCCGGGAGCAATCAGCCCCAGCATTTT. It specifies CASSLLAGSNQPQHF.

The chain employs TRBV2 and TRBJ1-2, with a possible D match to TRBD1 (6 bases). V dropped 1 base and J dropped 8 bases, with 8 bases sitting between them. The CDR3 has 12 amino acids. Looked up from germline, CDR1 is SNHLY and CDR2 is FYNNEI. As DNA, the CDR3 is TGTGCCAGCAGTGAAGAGGGACAAGGCTACACCTTC. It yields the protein CASSEEGQGYTF.

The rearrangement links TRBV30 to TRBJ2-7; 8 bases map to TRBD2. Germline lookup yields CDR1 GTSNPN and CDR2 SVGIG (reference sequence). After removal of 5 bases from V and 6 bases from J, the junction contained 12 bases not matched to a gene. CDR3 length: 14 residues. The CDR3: CAWGSGRGGREQYF. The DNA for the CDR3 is TGTGCCTGGGGAAGCGGGAGAGGGGGACGCGAGCAGTACTTC.

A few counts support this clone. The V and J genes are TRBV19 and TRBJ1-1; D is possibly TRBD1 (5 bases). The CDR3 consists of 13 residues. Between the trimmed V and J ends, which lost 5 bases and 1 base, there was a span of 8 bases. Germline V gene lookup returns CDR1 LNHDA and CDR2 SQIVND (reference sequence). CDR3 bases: TGTGCCAGTAGTCGACAGCAGAACACTGAAGCTTTCTTT. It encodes CASSRQQNTEAFF.

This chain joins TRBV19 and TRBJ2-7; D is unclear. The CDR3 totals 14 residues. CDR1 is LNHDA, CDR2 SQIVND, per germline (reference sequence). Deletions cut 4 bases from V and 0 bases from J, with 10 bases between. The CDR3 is CASSNGYLSYEQYF. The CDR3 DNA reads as TGTGCCAGTAGTAACGGATACCTCTCCTACGAGCAGTACTTC.

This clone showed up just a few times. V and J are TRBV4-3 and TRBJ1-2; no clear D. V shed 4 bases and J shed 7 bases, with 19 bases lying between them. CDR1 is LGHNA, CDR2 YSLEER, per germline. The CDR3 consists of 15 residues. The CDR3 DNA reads TGCGCCAGCAGCCCCCCATGGAGGGAGCTGTCTGGCTACACCTTC. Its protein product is CASSPPWRELSGYTF.

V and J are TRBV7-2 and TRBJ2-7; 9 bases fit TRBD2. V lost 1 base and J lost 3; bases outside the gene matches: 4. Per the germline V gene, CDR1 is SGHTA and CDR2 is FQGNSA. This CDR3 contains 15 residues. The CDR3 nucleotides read TGTGCCAGCAGCTTAGGGACTAGCGAGATCTACGAGCAGTACTTC. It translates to CASSLGTSEIYEQYF.

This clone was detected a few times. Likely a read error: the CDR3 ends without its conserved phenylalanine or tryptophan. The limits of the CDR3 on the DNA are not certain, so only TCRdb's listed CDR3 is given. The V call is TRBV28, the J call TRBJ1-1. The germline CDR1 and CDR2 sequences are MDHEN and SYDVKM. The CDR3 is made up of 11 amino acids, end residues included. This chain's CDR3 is CASSLDRGRER.